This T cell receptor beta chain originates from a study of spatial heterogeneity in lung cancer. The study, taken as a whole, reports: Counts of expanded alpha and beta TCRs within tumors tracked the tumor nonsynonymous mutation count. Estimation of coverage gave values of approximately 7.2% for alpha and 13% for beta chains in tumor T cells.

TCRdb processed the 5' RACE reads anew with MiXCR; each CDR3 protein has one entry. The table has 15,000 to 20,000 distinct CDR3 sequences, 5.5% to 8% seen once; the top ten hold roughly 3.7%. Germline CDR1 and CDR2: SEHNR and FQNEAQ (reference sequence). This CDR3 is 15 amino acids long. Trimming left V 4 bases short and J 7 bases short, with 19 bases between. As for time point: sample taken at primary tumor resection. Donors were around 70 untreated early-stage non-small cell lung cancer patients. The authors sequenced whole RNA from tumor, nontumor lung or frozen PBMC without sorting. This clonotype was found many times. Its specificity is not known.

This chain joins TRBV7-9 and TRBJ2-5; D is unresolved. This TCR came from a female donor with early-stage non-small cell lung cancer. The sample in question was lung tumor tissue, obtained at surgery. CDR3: CASSSSNPASLTQYF. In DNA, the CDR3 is TGTGCCAGCAGCTCGTCGAACCCAGCCTCTTTGACCCAGTACTTC.